The 25 T cell receptor beta chains listed next were all sequenced from one sample in a study of T cells in Graves' hyperthyroidism and ophthalmopathy. RNA transcripts yielded amplified TCR beta CDR3 regions. The TCR CDR3 was amplified in a first-round RT-PCR using the HTBI primer set. TCRdb re-derived calls from the multiplex PCR reads in MiXCR, one entry per CDR3 protein. In the table there are 500,000 to 800,000 distinct CDR3 sequences, 40% to 55% of which are singletons. Sequencing used peripheral blood or thyroid tissue (not recorded which). The receptors were gathered from an adult man with Graves' disease, either hyperthyroidism or ophthalmopathy (not recorded which).

Comment on this clonotype: A much bigger clone sits one base away, suggesting this may be a read error. The CDR3 loop reads CASSLARSEASF. CDR3 DNA: TGTGCCAGCAGCTTAGCTCGGTCTGAAGCTTCCTTT. This chain connects TRBV7-8 to TRBJ1-1; D is unclear. CDR1 and CDR2 from the germline V gene are SGHVS and FQNEAQ. CDR3 length equals 12 residues.

V and J are TRBV6-5 and TRBJ2-5; tentative D call: TRBD1 (6 bases). CDR3 length: 15 amino acids. V lost 0 bases, J lost 5 bases, and 13 bases lay in between. Germline V lookup: CDR1 MNHEY, CDR2 SVGAGI. CDR3 nucleotides: TGTGCCAGCAGTTACTCAGGGGGTACGGGTGAGACCCAGTACTTC. This sequence encodes CASSYSGGTGETQYF.

In the case of this clonotype: Since a much larger clone is just one base distant, this may be a read error. V is TRBV29-1 and J is TRBJ1-2; 8 bases match TRBD1. V lost 6 bases and J lost 3; bases outside the gene matches: 9. CDR3 length equals 14 residues. The germline V gene encodes CDR1 SQVTM and CDR2 ANQGSEA. The CDR3 here is CSVTTGVGDYGYTF. The CDR3 nucleotides read TGCAGCGTCACGACAGGGGTTGGGGACTATGGCTACACCTTC. Looking up the rest from reference TRBV29-1 and TRBJ1-2 gives the full variable domain: SAVISQKPSRDICQRGTSLTIQCQVDSQVTMMFWYRQQPGQSLTLIATANQGSEATYESGFVIDKFPISRPNLTFSTLTVSNMSPEDSSIYLCSVTTGVGDYGYTFGSGTRLTVV.

The sample holds one count of this clonotype. J is TRBJ2-7 and V is TRBV2; 11 bases are a match to TRBD1. Germline trimming cut 4 bases from V and 7 bases from J; bases unmatched to any gene: 3. Germline lookup yields CDR1 SNHLY and CDR2 FYNNEI. The CDR3 consists of 13 residues. Here the CDR3 DNA reads TGTGCCAGCAGTGGGACAGGGGGCGTTGAGCAGTACTTC. Translation: CASSGTGGVEQYF.

A remark on this clonotype: This may stem from a read error, because a much larger clone lies one nucleotide away. The chain carries TRBV2 and TRBJ2-7; possibly TRBD1 or TRBD2 for D (6 bases each). Between the trimmed V and J ends, which lost 3 bases and 4 bases, there was a span of 16 bases. Germline V gene lookup returns CDR1 SNHLY and CDR2 FYNNEI. This CDR3 comprises 15 residues. CDR3 in amino acids: CASSDPGGASYEQYF. CDR3 nucleotides: TGTGCCAGCAGTGACCCCGGGGGCGCGTCGTACGAGCAGTACTTC.

The V call is TRBV19, the J call TRBJ1-5; D call uncertain. Between the trimmed V and J ends, which lost 11 bases and 5 bases, there was a span of 16 bases. The CDR3 has 13 amino acids. Germline CDR1 reads LNHDA; CDR2 reads SQIVND (reference sequence). For the CDR3, the DNA is TGTGCCCCCGCTGGAGGGAGGGATCAGCCCCAGCATTTT. It encodes CAPAGGRDQPQHF.

The table lists this clonotype with a few counts. The rearrangement links TRBV25-1 to TRBJ1-1; 10 bases line up with TRBD1. This CDR3 contains 14 residues. Germline CDR1 reads MGHDK; CDR2 reads SYGVNS. The ends lost 8 bases at V and 5 bases at J; junction bases unmatched: 8. CDR3 nucleotides: TGTGCCAGCTCACCGAGACAGGGGGCGACTGAAGCTTTCTTT. Translating it yields CASSPRQGATEAFF.

This clonotype was detected ten times or more. The V call is TRBV20-1, the J call TRBJ1-5; TRBD1 might be the D (5 bases). Germline V gene lookup returns CDR1 DFQATT and CDR2 SNEGSKA (reference sequence). The CDR3 has 17 amino acids. V lost 4 bases to trimming and J lost 2 bases, with 21 bases between them. The CDR3 sequence is CSANQGGAPGRNQPQHF. The CDR3 DNA sequence: TGCAGTGCTAACCAGGGAGGGGCCCCGGGACGCAATCAGCCCCAGCATTTT.

Worth noting for this clonotype: A much more abundant neighbour one base away suggests this may be a read error. V is TRBV7-2 and J is TRBJ2-2; D uncertain. The CDR3 totals 14 residues. Germline loops: CDR1 SGHTA, CDR2 FQGNSA. The CDR3 DNA reads TGTGCCAGCAGCTTCGTGGCGAACACCGTGGAGCTGTTTTTT. Its protein product is CASSFVANTVELFF.

The table lists this clonotype with many counts. The chain carries TRBV12-3 or TRBV12-4 and TRBJ1-6; 8 bases are a match to TRBD1. The ends lost 5 bases at V and 6 bases at J; junction bases unmatched: 12. CDR3 length: 17 amino acids. As DNA, the CDR3 is TGTGCCAGCAGTCCTGACATTAGACAGGGGTCTAATTCACCCCTCCACTTT. This sequence encodes CASSPDIRQGSNSPLHF.

The chain joins TRBV29-1 to TRBJ1-2, with 7 bases fitting TRBD1. This CDR3 has 13 residues. The germline V gene has CDR1 SQVTM and CDR2 ANQGSEA. Losses at the gene ends were 4 bases for V and 2 bases for J; bases not matched to a gene: 4. The CDR3 spells CSVAGGRNYGYTF. DNA for the CDR3: TGCAGCGTTGCAGGGGGGCGCAACTATGGCTACACCTTC.

A note on this clonotype: This sequence may be a read error, since a much larger clone differs from it by one base. The chain is built from TRBV15 and TRBJ1-1; TRBD1 might be the D (5 bases). The CDR3 is 14 residues long. The germline V gene has CDR1 LNHNV and CDR2 YYDKDF (reference sequence). The CDR3 region is CTTSRDLGEGEAFF. Written as DNA, the CDR3 is TGTACCACCAGCAGAGATCTGGGGGAGGGTGAAGCTTTCTTT.

At least ten counts were recorded for this clonotype. The rearrangement links TRBV7-2 to TRBJ1-2; TRBD1 matches 8 bases. The CDR3 runs to 14 residues. The germline V gene has CDR1 SGHTA and CDR2 FQGNSA. V was pared by 3 bases and J by 5 bases, with 5 bases of the junction left unmatched. CDR3 nucleotides: TGTGCCAGCAGCTTCCGGGACAGGAGATATGGCTACACCTTC. It specifies CASSFRDRRYGYTF.

This rearrangement joins TRBV2 to TRBJ1-5; D possibly corresponds to TRBD1 (5 bases). The CDR3 contains 14 residues. The V end was cut by 5 bases, the J end by 1 base, with 9 bases between. Looked up from germline, CDR1 is SNHLY and CDR2 is FYNNEI. The CDR3 protein is CASSQRQSNQPQHF. The CDR3 DNA sequence: TGTGCCAGCAGTCAAAGACAGAGCAATCAGCCCCAGCATTTT. The entire variable domain, with the rest obtained from reference TRBV2 and TRBJ1-5, is as follows: EPEVTQTPSHQVTQMGQEVILRCVPISNHLYFYWYRQILGQKVEFLVSFYNNEISEKSEIFDDQFSVERPDGSNFTLKIRSTKLEDSAMYFCASSQRQSNQPQHFGDGTRLSIL.

CDR3 nucleotide sequence: TGCAGTGCTAGAGATGGGGCGGGACTAGCAGGTGATACGCAGTATTTT. This codes for CSARDGAGLAGDTQYF. The chain has TRBV20-1 and TRBJ2-3; TRBD2 agrees at 9 bases. There are 16 residues in the CDR3. V lost 0 bases and J lost 6; bases outside the gene matches: 10. Germline V gives CDR1 DFQATT, CDR2 SNEGSKA (reference sequence).

This clonotype showed up just a few times. This sequence joins TRBV20-1 and TRBJ1-2; D perhaps matches TRBD1 (6 bases). V lost 5 bases and J lost 10, with 20 bases in between. This CDR3 comprises 13 residues. CDR1 is DFQATT, CDR2 SNEGSKA, per germline (reference sequence). The CDR3, as DNA: TGCAGTGCTTCCGCGGGGGGCGCAGGACCCTACACCTTC. It is translated as CSASAGGAGPYTF.

The genes are TRBV2 and TRBJ1-3; D is uncertain. Germline CDR1 SNHLY, CDR2 FYNNEI. The CDR3 spans 14 residues. The V end was cut by 6 bases, the J end by 0 bases, with 9 bases between. The DNA of the CDR3 is TGTGCCAGCAGCTCCCTGGGCTCTGGAAACACCATATATTTT. It translates to CASSSLGSGNTIYF.

The sample holds many counts of this clonotype. This sequence joins TRBV7-9 and TRBJ1-6, with a possible D match to TRBD1 (6 bases). The germline V and J ends were trimmed by 7 bases and 7 bases, with 11 bases remaining between them. This CDR3 region has 13 residues. Germline V lookup: CDR1 SEHNR, CDR2 FQNEAQ (reference sequence). The CDR3 sequence is CASKTGNNSPLHF. The CDR3 nucleotides are TGTGCCAGCAAAACAGGGAACAATTCACCCCTCCACTTT.

The chain uses TRBV9 and TRBJ1-6; maybe TRBD1 (6 bases). Germline values: CDR1 SGDLS, CDR2 YYNGEE. The CDR3 length is 15 residues. With 0 bases removed from V and 10 bases from J, the gap between germline ends came to 14 bases. The CDR3 DNA reads TGTGCCAGCAGCGTAGTCGGGGGGCCAGGGTCACCCCTCCACTTT. Translating gives CASSVVGGPGSPLHF.

The chain recombines TRBV20-1 with TRBJ2-5, with D tentatively TRBD1 or TRBD2 (5 bases each). The germline V and J ends were trimmed by 6 bases and 2 bases, with 16 bases remaining between them. Germline assignment: CDR1 DFQATT and CDR2 SNEGSKA (reference sequence). CDR3 length: 14 residues. CDR3 DNA sequence: TGCAGTGCCCGACCGGGACGGCTACAAGAGACCCAGTACTTC. Translating gives CSARPGRLQETQYF.

This clonotype was seen at least ten times. The chain is built from TRBV5-1 and TRBJ1-5; maybe TRBD1 (5 bases). V was cut by 0 bases and J by 7 bases, with 11 bases left in between. The CDR3 runs to 14 residues. The V gene's germline CDR1 is SGHRS and CDR2 YFSETQ. The DNA of the CDR3 is TGCGCCAGCAGCTTGGGGACACCAGAACAGCCCCAGCATTTT. Its protein is CASSLGTPEQPQHF.

As concerns this clonotype: Since a much larger clone is just one base distant, this may be a read error. Written as DNA, the CDR3 is TGCAGTGCTAGCGTCCCGGACAGCAGGGATTCACCCCTCCACTTT. The encoded protein is CSASVPDSRDSPLHF. The chain recombines TRBV20-1 with TRBJ1-6; maybe TRBD1 (6 bases). The V gene lost 3 bases and the J gene lost 8 bases, with 17 bases spanning the gap. CDR3 length: 15 amino acids. Germline V CDR1 and CDR2: DFQATT, SNEGSKA (reference sequence).

This clonotype was detected only a few times. V gene TRBV6-1 combines with J gene TRBJ1-5; a weak D match, TRBD1 (6 bases). CDR3 length: 14 amino acids. Germline lookup yields CDR1 MNHNS and CDR2 SASEGT. Trimming took off 6 bases at V and 1 base at J, with 10 bases between the two ends. In DNA form, the CDR3 reads TGTGCCAGCAGACGGACAGCAAGCAATCAGCCCCAGCATTTT. Translating it yields CASRRTASNQPQHF.

The sample holds many counts of this clonotype. The chain couples TRBV2 to TRBJ1-5; no reliable D call. The V gene lost 6 bases and the J gene lost 7 bases, with 16 bases spanning the gap. Germline V CDR1 and CDR2: SNHLY, FYNNEI. CDR3 length equals 14 residues. The DNA of the CDR3 is TGTGCCAGCAGGAGGGTTGGCCTCGGGCAGCCCCAGCATTTT. Its protein product is CASRRVGLGQPQHF.

V usage is TRBV4-2 and J usage is TRBJ2-7; possible D gene TRBD2, 6 bases. Germline CDR1 and CDR2: LGHNA and YNFKEQ. V was clipped by 2 bases and J by 0 bases, with 11 bases between them. The CDR3 consists of 15 residues. CDR3 in DNA: TGTGCCAGCAGCCAACCGGGACTTTCCTCCTACGAGCAGTACTTC. Translation gives CASSQPGLSSYEQYF.